The 18 T cell receptor beta chains presented below share a single source sample, sequenced in a study of blood T cell repertoires in COVID-19. The assay was immunoSEQ multiplex PCR, and TCRdb's table has in-frame clones only and misses some. This sample has about 200,000 clones; 82% occur once, and the top ten carry around 8%. The specimen was peripheral blood. The origin of the receptors is a woman older than 75 with COVID-19, enrolled during active disease.

V is TRBV30 and J is TRBJ1-2, with D unclear. The V and J ends lost 1 base and 10 bases respectively, with 19 bases between them. From germline, CDR1 is GTSNPN and CDR2 SVGIG (reference sequence). The CDR3 is 14 amino acids. The CDR3 DNA follows: TGTGCCTGGAGTGACTGGGCCGGGGTCGGGTCCTACACCTTC. Protein: CAWSDWAGVGSYTF.

The V gene is TRBV5-1, the J gene TRBJ1-5, with a weak D call TRBD1 (6 bases). The CDR3 is 13 amino acids. Germline CDR1 is SGHRS and CDR2 is YFSETQ. Trimming shortened V by 4 bases and J by 3 bases, and 8 bases separated the two germline ends. The CDR3 loop is CASSPGDNQPQHF. For the CDR3, the DNA is TGCGCCAGCAGCCCAGGGGACAATCAGCCCCAGCATTTT.

V and J are TRBV30 and TRBJ1-1; no clear D. CDR1 GTSNPN and CDR2 SVGIG come from the germline V gene (reference sequence). V was clipped by 0 bases and J by 1 base, with 6 bases between them. The length of the CDR3 is 13 residues. The CDR3 DNA follows: TGTGCCTGGAGTGTCAGGCAGAACACTGAAGCTTTCTTT. Translation: CAWSVRQNTEAFF.

J is TRBJ2-5 and V is TRBV24-1; 7 bases are a match to TRBD1. The germline V gene encodes CDR1 KGHDR and CDR2 SFDVKD. V was pared by 6 bases and J by 4 bases, with 4 bases of the junction left unmatched. This CDR3 has 13 amino acids. The CDR3 sequence is CATSKGAVETQYF. The CDR3, as DNA: TGTGCCACCAGTAAGGGGGCTGTAGAGACCCAGTACTTC.

This chain links TRBV5-6 with TRBJ2-1; 9 bases map to TRBD2. The germline V gene encodes CDR1 SGHDT and CDR2 YYEEEE. This CDR3 is built from 14 residues. V lost 6 bases to trimming and J lost 0 bases; unmatched junction nucleotides: 1. The CDR3 region is CASTSGISYNEQFF. CDR3 bases: TGTGCCAGCACTAGCGGGATCTCCTACAATGAGCAGTTCTTC.

The V call is TRBV7-8, the J call TRBJ1-4, with 8 bases identical to TRBD1. The CDR3 has 15 amino acids. Germline trimming cut 5 bases from V and 2 bases from J; bases unmatched to any gene: 4. Germline CDR1 SGHVS, CDR2 FQNEAQ. The CDR3 nucleotides are TGTGCCAGCAGCCCAGCAGGGGGCACTAATGAAAAACTGTTTTTT. Translating it yields CASSPAGGTNEKLFF.

CDR3 sequence reads: CASSLQGADTEAFF. For the CDR3, the DNA is TGCGCCAGCAGCCTACAGGGGGCCGACACTGAAGCTTTCTTT. The V and J genes are TRBV5-1 and TRBJ1-1, with 9 bases that match TRBD1. Germline lookup yields CDR1 SGHRS and CDR2 YFSETQ. Trimming took 4 bases from V and 3 from J; bases not matched to a gene: 4. The CDR3 contains 14 residues.

The chain carries TRBV6-5 and TRBJ1-5, with D maybe TRBD1 (6 bases). The V end lost 6 bases, the J end lost 4 bases, and 16 bases lay between the germline ends. Germline lookup yields CDR1 MNHEY and CDR2 SVGAGI. CDR3 length: 15 amino acids. This CDR3 reads CASRDQGQGNQPQHF. The CDR3 DNA sequence: TGTGCCAGCAGAGACCAGGGGCAGGGGAATCAGCCCCAGCATTTT.

The CDR3 spells CSAPATGEQYF. DNA for the CDR3: TGCAGTGCCCCCGCCACAGGCGAGCAGTACTTC. This chain links TRBV20-1 with TRBJ2-7; the D gene is possibly TRBD1 (5 bases). Deletions cut 6 bases from V and 6 bases from J, with 12 bases between. This CDR3 contains 11 residues. The V gene's germline CDR1 is DFQATT and CDR2 SNEGSKA (reference sequence).

V usage is TRBV11-2 and J usage is TRBJ1-1; 11 bases line up with TRBD1. The CDR3 has 15 residues. J was trimmed by 5 bases and V by 5 bases; bases with no gene match: 7. The germline CDR1 and CDR2 sequences are SGHAT and FQNNGV. CDR3 in DNA: TGTGCCAGCAGCATCGGGACAGGGGGAGCTACTGAAGCTTTCTTT. This encodes CASSIGTGGATEAFF.

The genes are TRBV15 and TRBJ2-2; 14 bases are a match to TRBD2. Germline CDR1 LNHNV, CDR2 YYDKDF (reference sequence). The CDR3 contains 14 residues. J lost 13 bases, V lost 7 bases, and 8 bases had no gene match. CDR3 residues: CATISGLAGDRLFF. The CDR3 nucleotides read TGTGCCACCATCTCGGGACTAGCGGGAGACAGGCTGTTTTTT.

Remarks on this clone: Within the sample, other DNA sequences also encode this same CDR3. The V and J genes are TRBV5-1 and TRBJ2-3, with 12 nucleotides matching TRBD2. This CDR3 is built from 18 residues. V lost 0 bases and J lost 2; bases outside the gene matches: 7. Per the germline V gene, CDR1 is SGHRS and CDR2 is YFSETQ. The CDR3 sequence: CASSLARTSGEITDTQYF. The CDR3 nucleotides are TGCGCCAGCAGCTTGGCCAGGACTAGCGGGGAGATCACAGATACGCAGTATTTT.

This chain uses TRBV10-3 with TRBJ2-2; tentatively, D is TRBD1 (6 bases). V was clipped by 6 bases and J by 4 bases, with 9 bases between them. The CDR3 has 13 residues. CDR1 and CDR2 (germline): ENHRY, SYGVKD. For the CDR3, the DNA is TGTGCCATCAGGGTACAGGGCACCGGGGAGCTGTTTTTT. Its translation is CAIRVQGTGELFF.

This rearrangement joins TRBV6-5 to TRBJ1-2; TRBD1 might be the D (5 bases). The CDR3 has 14 amino acids. CDR1 is MNHEY, CDR2 SVGAGI, per germline. V was shortened by 6 bases and J by 2 bases, with 13 bases between the two germline ends. CDR3 bases: TGTGCCAGCAGCCTGACAGAATCAAACTATGGCTACACCTTC. Translation: CASSLTESNYGYTF.

This clone has just one count. The J gene is TRBJ2-2, the V gene TRBV10-3; D remains unclear. Germline lookup yields CDR1 ENHRY and CDR2 SYGVKD. The CDR3 covers 11 residues. V was pared by 6 bases and J by 6 bases, with 5 bases between. The CDR3 region is CAIRSAGELFF. DNA for the CDR3: TGTGCCATCAGATCGGCCGGGGAGCTGTTTTTT.

The CDR3 reads CASSLRGVDYEQYF. The CDR3 nucleotides are TGTGCCAGCAGCTTACGGGGAGTTGACTACGAGCAGTACTTC. The chain uses TRBV5-6 and TRBJ2-7; D is possibly TRBD2 (5 bases). The ends were cut back, 2 bases at V and 3 bases at J, with 12 bases in the middle. The CDR3 contains 14 residues. CDR1 and CDR2 from the germline V gene are SGHDT and YYEEEE.

The J gene is TRBJ2-1, the V gene TRBV6-5, with 8 bases matching TRBD2. Germline CDR1 reads MNHEY; CDR2 reads SVGAGI. J gave up 10 bases and V 6 bases, and 8 bases lay outside the gene matches. The CDR3 consists of 13 residues. CDR3 loop: CASSLGLAREQFF. DNA of the CDR3: TGTGCCAGCAGCCTCGGACTAGCTAGAGAGCAGTTCTTC.

The chain joins TRBV30 to TRBJ2-1; TRBD2 aligns across 11 bases. The CDR3 is made up of 15 amino acids. The germline gives CDR1 GTSNPN, CDR2 SVGIG (reference sequence). V lost 5 bases, J lost 4 bases, and 7 bases stayed unmatched. CDR3 protein: CAWAKLAGVYNEQFF. CDR3 in DNA: TGTGCCTGGGCGAAACTAGCGGGAGTGTACAATGAGCAGTTCTTC.